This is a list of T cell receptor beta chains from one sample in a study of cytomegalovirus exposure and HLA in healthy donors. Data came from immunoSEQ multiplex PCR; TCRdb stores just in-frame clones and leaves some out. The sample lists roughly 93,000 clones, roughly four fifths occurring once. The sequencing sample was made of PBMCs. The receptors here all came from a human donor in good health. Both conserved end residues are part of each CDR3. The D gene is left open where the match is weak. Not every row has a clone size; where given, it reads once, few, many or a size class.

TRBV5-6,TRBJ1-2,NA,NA,CASSGARDNYGYTF,TGTGCCAGCAGCGGGGCCCGAGATAACTATGGCTACACCTTC
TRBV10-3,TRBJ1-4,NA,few,CAISEDSEKLFF,TGTGCCATCAGTGAGGACAGTGAAAAACTGTTTTTT
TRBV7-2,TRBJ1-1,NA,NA,CASSLQGYTEAFF,TGTGCCAGCAGCTTACAGGGATACACTGAAGCTTTCTTT
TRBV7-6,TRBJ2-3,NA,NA,CASSWARGRGPEDTQYF,TGTGCCAGCAGCTGGGCCCGCGGGCGGGGGCCGGAAGATACGCAGTATTTT
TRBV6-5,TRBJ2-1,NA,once,CASRYLDGTYNEQFF,TGTGCCAGCAGGTATTTGGACGGGACCTACAATGAGCAGTTCTTC
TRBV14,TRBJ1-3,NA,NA,CASSPGLFGAIYF,TGTGCCAGCAGCCCCGGACTGTTCGGGGCCATATATTTT
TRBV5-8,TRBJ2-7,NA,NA,CASSPRAGFEQYF,TGTGCCAGCAGCCCGAGGGCGGGGTTCGAGCAGTACTTC
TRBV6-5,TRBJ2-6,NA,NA,CASSSPSVSGANVLTF,TGTGCCAGCAGTTCACCCAGTGTCTCTGGGGCCAACGTCCTGACTTTC
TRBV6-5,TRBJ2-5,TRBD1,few,CASSSGQGGNGETQYF,TGTGCCAGCAGTTCCGGACAGGGGGGTAATGGGGAGACCCAGTACTTC
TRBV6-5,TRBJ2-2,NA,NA,CASSPTKAGELFF,TGTGCCAGCAGTCCGACTAAGGCCGGGGAGCTGTTTTTT
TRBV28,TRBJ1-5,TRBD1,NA,CASSSGTGGFRHSQPQHF,TGTGCCAGCAGTTCAGGGACAGGGGGTTTCCGGCATAGTCAGCCCCAGCATTTT
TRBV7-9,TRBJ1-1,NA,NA,CASSTAWTRVTEAFF,TGTGCCAGCAGCACAGCGTGGACTCGGGTCACTGAAGCTTTCTTT